Below, 5 T cell receptor beta chains from the same sample are listed, as sequenced in a study of blood T cell repertoires in COVID-19. Here immunoSEQ multiplex PCR was the method, and the copy in TCRdb shows in-frame clones only, minus some. The repertoire holds more than 200,000 clones, 80% to 85% seen once, with about 4.5% in the top ten. The sequenced sample was peripheral blood. These TCRs come from a man aged 50-59 years with active or convalescent COVID-19.

This clone was detected once. This chain connects TRBV6-5 to TRBJ1-1, with D tentatively TRBD1 (5 bases). There are 12 residues in the CDR3. The V and J ends lost 7 bases and 6 bases respectively, with 12 bases between them. Germline CDR1 reads MNHEY; CDR2 reads SVGAGI. This chain's CDR3 is CASKGAWAEAFF. The CDR3 DNA reads as TGTGCCAGCAAAGGGGCCTGGGCTGAAGCTTTCTTT.

The chain recombines TRBV2 with TRBJ2-1; 7 bases map to TRBD1. CDR1 and CDR2 (germline): SNHLY, FYNNEI. The ends lost 8 bases at V and 0 bases at J; junction bases unmatched: 1. The CDR3 loop spans 13 amino acids. CDR3 in amino acids: CASGDSSYNEQFF. CDR3 nucleotide sequence: TGTGCCAGCGGGGACAGCTCCTACAATGAGCAGTTCTTC.

V usage is TRBV28 and J usage is TRBJ2-1; TRBD2 matches at 10 bases. The J segment lost 9 bases and the V segment lost 6 bases, leaving 14 bases of the junction unmatched. Germline-derived CDR1 and CDR2 are MDHEN and SYDVKM. The CDR3 loop spans 16 amino acids. For the CDR3, the DNA is TGTGCCAGCAGCACCCCTCGAGCGGGGGGGCCGCCTGAGCAGTTCTTC. Translated, it gives CASSTPRAGGPPEQFF.

The rearrangement links TRBV2 to TRBJ1-2, with D unclear. V shed 6 bases and J shed 7 bases, with 12 bases lying between them. Germline CDR1 SNHLY, CDR2 FYNNEI. CDR3 length: 12 amino acids. The CDR3 DNA sequence: TGTGCCAGCAGCGACGACTTTAGTGGCTACACCTTC. Translation gives CASSDDFSGYTF.

V is TRBV5-4 and J is TRBJ1-1; weak D call: TRBD1 (5 bases). CDR1 SGHNT and CDR2 YYREEE come from the germline V gene (reference sequence). Deletions cut 7 bases from V and 11 bases from J, with 21 bases between. This CDR3 has 13 amino acids. This CDR3 reads CASYSAVGRDAFF. The CDR3 coding sequence is TGTGCCAGCTATTCAGCCGTGGGGCGGGATGCTTTCTTT. The entire variable domain, with the rest obtained from reference TRBV5-4 and TRBJ1-1, is as follows: ETGVTQSPTHLIKTRGQQVTLRCSSQSGHNTVSWYQQALGQGPQFIFQYYREEENGRGNFPPRFSGLQFPNYSSELNVNALELDDSALYLCASYSAVGRDAFFGQGTRLTVV.